Each of the 23 T cell receptor beta chains below was sequenced from the same sample in a study of tumor-infiltrating lymphocytes in primary liver carcinoma. TCR beta cDNA was prepared out of about 510 ng total RNA by means of a constant-region primer. Investigators got TCR beta libraries out of three nested multiplex PCR rounds, done with slightly modified ARM-PCR. TRBV1-TRBV30 forward primers and a C-beta reverse primer were used in the first two PCR rounds, which each ran for 9 to 10 cycles. TCRdb called the multiplex PCR reads again in MiXCR, with one record for every CDR3 protein. The table lists roughly 120,000 distinct CDR3 sequences, about 59% of them singletons. Unsorted bulk tissue, about 18-32 mg of it, served as the source for co-extraction of RNA and DNA. The sequenced sample was liver tumor tissue from sampling region 1. Noted subset: tumor region T1, superior pole. The receptors come from a woman aged 55-70 years with primary liver carcinoma and hepatitis B virus infection.

Turning to this clonotype: A single base separates this from a much larger clone, so it may be a read error. J is TRBJ2-5 and V is TRBV10-2; D is possibly TRBD2 (5 bases). The CDR3 spans 14 residues. Germline V lookup: CDR1 WSHSY, CDR2 SAAADI. The V and J ends lost 7 bases and 0 bases respectively, with 12 bases between them. The CDR3 is CASMGWEYQETQYF. CDR3 coding DNA: TGCGCCAGCATGGGATGGGAGTACCAAGAGACCCAGTACTTC.

Concerning this clonotype: Germline and junction disagree at one end, which may indicate a read error. CDR3 protein: CASSLWGRGLFGEQFF. The CDR3 DNA sequence: TGTGCCAGTAGCTTGTGGGGTCGGGGGCTCTTTGGTGAGCAGTTCTTC. This sequence joins TRBV11-2 and TRBJ2-1; either TRBD1 or TRBD2 may fit D (6 bases each). This CDR3 has 16 residues. Germline-derived CDR1 and CDR2 are SGHAT and FQNNGV.

In this sample, this clonotype turned up many times. V usage is TRBV6-5 and J usage is TRBJ2-5; D is possibly TRBD1 (5 bases). This CDR3 spans 15 amino acids. Looked up from germline, CDR1 is MNHEY and CDR2 is SVGAGI. Deletions cut 0 bases from V and 4 bases from J, with 12 bases between. For the CDR3, the DNA is TGTGCCAGCAGTTACTCTCCTCCAGGGCGAGAGACCCAGTACTTC. Its protein product is CASSYSPPGRETQYF.

This clonotype has only one observation. The V call is TRBV11-2, the J call TRBJ2-1; 10 bases are shared with TRBD2. Germline V lookup: CDR1 SGHAT, CDR2 FQNNGV. V lost 9 bases to trimming and J lost 7 bases; unmatched junction nucleotides: 15. The CDR3 is 16 amino acids. Written as DNA, the CDR3 is TGTGCCAGTAGCCTGTCGACTAGCGGGTTAGAAAATGAGCAGTTCTTC. Amino acids: CASSLSTSGLENEQFF.

This clonotype was seen only once. This may arise from a read error, as a much more abundant clone is one base away. The chain carries TRBV4-1 and TRBJ2-3; perhaps TRBD2 as D (6 bases). Germline-derived CDR1 and CDR2 are MGHRA and YSYEKL. The CDR3 is 14 amino acids. The CDR3 DNA follows: TGCGCCAGCGGCCAAGAAAGAGGGAGGGATACGCAGTATTTT. It translates to CASGQERGRDTQYF.

The CDR3 coding sequence is TGCAGTGCTAGAAAGGGCAGTTCCTACGAGCAGTACTTC. Amino acids: CSARKGSSYEQYF. The chain joins TRBV20-1 to TRBJ2-7, with D unresolved. This CDR3 is 13 amino acids long. Trimming stripped 2 bases from V and 1 base from J, with 9 bases between. Germline CDR1 and CDR2: DFQATT and SNEGSKA (reference sequence).

Notes on this clonotype: Compared with germline, one end of the junction differs, possibly owing to a read error. V is TRBV4-2 and J is TRBJ2-5; D uncertain. The CDR3 spans 15 residues. CDR1 is LGHNA and CDR2 is YNFKEQ in the germline V gene. The CDR3 region is CASGQDPLSAETQYF. CDR3 sequence (DNA): TGTGCCAGCGGCCAAGATCCCCTGAGCGCCGAGACCCAGTACTTC.

Turning to this clonotype: A read error may account for a junction end that differs from germline. The CDR3 DNA is TGTGCCAGCGGCTTAGCCCCGGCAGAGCAAAACATCCAGTACTTC. It specifies CASGLAPAEQNIQYF. The rearrangement uses TRBV11-2 and TRBJ2-4, with no clear D. CDR3 length: 15 amino acids. Germline loops: CDR1 SGHAT, CDR2 FQNNGV.

In the case of this clonotype: A much larger clonotype is one base distant, so this may be a read error. V is TRBV4-1 and J is TRBJ2-6; D is possibly TRBD2 (6 bases). V was shortened by 0 bases and J by 2 bases, with 14 bases between the two germline ends. The CDR3 length is 18 residues. CDR1 and CDR2 (germline): MGHRA, YSYEKL. In nucleotides, the CDR3 is TGCGCCAGCAGCCAAGATGGGGGGAAAACCCCTGGGGCCAACGTCCTGACTTTC. This gives the protein CASSQDGGKTPGANVLTF.

Comments on this clonotype: An end of the junction differs from the germline gene, which may be a read error. The rearrangement joins TRBV11-3 to TRBJ2-7; D remains unclear. Germline CDR1 reads SGHNT; CDR2 reads YENEEA. The CDR3 length is 15 residues. Here the CDR3 reads CANSSDPWSSYEQYF. As DNA, the CDR3 is TGTGCCAACAGCTCTGACCCATGGAGCTCCTATGAGCAGTACTTC.

Of note for this clonotype: Germline and junction disagree at one end, which may indicate a read error. The rearrangement links TRBV12-3 or TRBV12-4 to TRBJ2-5; possibly TRBD1 or TRBD2 for D (6 bases each). The CDR3 loop spans 15 amino acids. CDR3 protein: CVSSTYPGGEEIQYF. In nucleotides, the CDR3 is TGTGTCAGCAGCACCTACCCCGGGGGCGAAGAGATCCAGTACTTC.

Points on this clonotype: The junction and the germline gene differ at one end; a read error may be behind it. This chain's CDR3 is CASSSQLLNSLLHF. Here the CDR3 DNA reads TGTGCCAGCAGCTCACAGCTTCTTAATTCACTCCTCCACTTT. This sequence joins TRBV11-2 and TRBJ1-6; D uncertain. The germline CDR1 and CDR2 sequences are SGHAT and FQNNGV. This CDR3 has 14 amino acids.

In regard to this clonotype: The junction differs from germline at one of its ends, possibly a read error. The chain carries TRBV13 and TRBJ2-1, with a tentative D call TRBD1 (5 bases). CDR1 is PRHDT and CDR2 is FYEKMQ in the germline V gene (reference sequence). The CDR3 contains 15 residues. The CDR3 protein is CASILGLERGNEQFF. DNA for the CDR3: TGTGCCAGCATCTTAGGGCTAGAAAGGGGAAATGAGCAGTTCTTC.

This chain joins TRBV4-1 and TRBJ1-3; D not resolved. Between the trimmed V and J ends, which lost 4 bases and 2 bases, there was a span of 21 bases. This CDR3 is 18 amino acids long. Germline assignment: CDR1 MGHRA and CDR2 YSYEKL. DNA of the CDR3: TGCGCCAGCAGCCCCCCCTACCCGGACTCCAGCACTGGAAACACCATATATTTT. Amino acid sequence: CASSPPYPDSSTGNTIYF.

As concerns this clonotype: A much larger clone differs by one base, so this may be a read error. This sequence joins TRBV6-6 and TRBJ1-1, with 7 bases aligning to TRBD1. The V gene's germline CDR1 is MNHNY and CDR2 SVGAGI (reference sequence). The CDR3 totals 15 residues. The trim removed 2 bases at V and 5 bases at J, leaving 8 bases unmatched. CDR3 region: CASSYTDRAKTEAFF. The CDR3 DNA sequence: TGTGCCAGCAGTTACACCGACAGGGCGAAGACTGAAGCTTTCTTT.

Worth noting for this clonotype: This may arise from a read error, as a much more abundant clone is one base away. The CDR3 DNA reads TGTGCCAGCAGCTTAGTTCAGAGAAATTCACCCCTCCACTTT. It yields the protein CASSLVQRNSPLHF. The chain couples TRBV7-8 to TRBJ1-6; no clear D gene. CDR3 size: 14 residues. In germline, CDR1 is SGHVS, CDR2 FQNEAQ. With 1 base removed from V and 7 bases from J, the gap between germline ends came to 8 bases.

Comment on this clonotype: A clone one base away is much larger, so this may be a read error. V is TRBV29-1 and J is TRBJ2-3; D gene unclear. The CDR3 loop spans 14 amino acids. Trimming left V 7 bases short and J 3 bases short, with 17 bases between. Germline CDR1 is SQVTM and CDR2 is ANQGSEA. The CDR3 DNA sequence: TGCAGCGCCCGGCCCCCCGTGGAAACAGATACGCAGTATTTT. This encodes CSARPPVETDTQYF.

There are many counts of this clonotype. The V call is TRBV29-1, the J call TRBJ1-1; D is undetermined. The CDR3 consists of 11 residues. The germline gives CDR1 SQVTM, CDR2 ANQGSEA. V lost 4 bases, J lost 2 bases, and 5 bases lay in between. The CDR3 DNA is TGCAGCGTTGGATCAAACACTGAAGCTTTCTTT. This codes for CSVGSNTEAFF.

With regard to this clonotype: A much larger clonotype is one base distant, so this may be a read error. The V call is TRBV28, the J call TRBJ1-1; 9 bases fit TRBD1. The CDR3 length is 16 residues. Germline CDR1 reads MDHEN; CDR2 reads SYDVKM. The CDR3 DNA is TGTGCCAGCAGTTTAAGTGGACAGGGGACGAACAGTGAAGCTTTCTTT. Translation: CASSLSGQGTNSEAFF.

This clonotype appeared a few times. This chain uses TRBV6-6 with TRBJ2-2; D call uncertain. CDR3 length equals 13 residues. Germline lookup yields CDR1 MNHNY and CDR2 SVGAGI (reference sequence). The V end lost 10 bases, the J end lost 2 bases, and 11 bases lay between the germline ends. Written as DNA, the CDR3 is TGTGCCACCAAAACTTCTAACACCGGGGAGCTGTTTTTT. Residues: CATKTSNTGELFF.

The chain has TRBV11-3 and TRBJ2-5; 13 bases match TRBD2. V was pared by 10 bases and J by 6 bases, with 11 bases of the junction left unmatched. Germline assignment: CDR1 SGHNT and CDR2 YENEEA. This CDR3 region has 15 residues. CDR3 DNA: TGTGCCATCAGACCGGGGACTAGCGGGATGAAGACCCAGTACTTC. This codes for CAIRPGTSGMKTQYF. Using reference TRBV11-3 and TRBJ2-5 for the parts outside the CDR3, the full variable domain is EAGVVQSPRYKIIEKKQPVAFWCNPISGHNTLYWYLQNLGQGPELLIRYENEEAVDDSQLPKDRFSAERLKGVDSTLKIQPAELGDSAVYLCAIRPGTSGMKTQYFGPGTRLLVL.

V is TRBV5-5 and J is TRBJ2-1, with D perhaps matching TRBD1 or TRBD2 (6 bases each). The V end was cut by 6 bases, the J end by 7 bases, with 26 bases between. Looked up from germline, CDR1 is SGHKS and CDR2 is YYEKEE (reference sequence). The CDR3 has 17 amino acids. CDR3 nucleotides: TGTGCCAGCATTCCGCGCAGGAGAGTTGGGGGGCGGAATGAGCAGTTCTTC. It translates to CASIPRRRVGGRNEQFF.

This clonotype was recorded many times. The rearrangement joins TRBV11-2 to TRBJ2-7; 12 nucleotides agree with TRBD1. With V trimmed by 1 base and J by 4 bases, 5 bases remained unmatched. The germline V gene has CDR1 SGHAT and CDR2 FQNNGV. The CDR3 is 16 amino acids. CDR3 DNA sequence: TGTGCCAGCAGCTTAGTTGGGACAGGGGGCAGATACGAGCAGTACTTC. Translation: CASSLVGTGGRYEQYF. The whole variable domain, filled in from reference TRBV11-2 and TRBJ2-7, reads EAGVAQSPRYKIIEKRQSVAFWCNPISGHATLYWYQQILGQGPKLLIQFQNNGVVDDSQLPKDRFSAERLKGVDSTLKIQPAKLEDSAVYLCASSLVGTGGRYEQYFGPGTRLTVT.